The present T cell receptor beta chain was sequenced within a study of blood T cell repertoires in COVID-19 (dated by TCRdb to the early 2020s). For the wider study: Samples covering the acute and convalescent phases of COVID-19 were provided by collaborators in the United States, Italy and Spain. The prospective study material was composed of cDNA or gDNA derived from T cells, B-cell-depleted T cells, or PBMCs. Subjects who had been exposed to COVID-19, were actively infected with it, or had recovered from it provided the deeply sampled blood TCRbeta repertoires that made up the dataset. The repertoires were made available in a free public database intended to serve as a resource for research on the immune response to SARS-CoV-2. Samples were obtained from the ongoing ImmuneRACE study (first 160 participants) and from 1,254 subjects provided by 6 global collaborators. Sample metadata almost always included a de-identified subject ID, COVID-19 status, age in years and sex. Where HLA class I and class II types were available, the types were taken from metadata supplied by the sample provider, not from assay-based typing.

Summary of the overall study and its limitations: How much clinical and demographic metadata was included differed by source and by participant, and the metadata was provided uncurated.

Whole blood was collected in K2EDTA tubes by collaborating institutions according to the institutions' own protocols. Collaborator samples were shipped for TCRbeta analysis as frozen whole blood, isolated PBMCs, or DNA extracted from either sample type. The sample holds a few counts of this clone. Its antigen specificity is not known. No much larger clone is present one base from it, and per-base qualities are unavailable. TCRbeta CDR3 regions were amplified from genomic DNA using the immunoSEQ Assay, a bias-controlled multiplex PCR. The source study handled its data this way. Nucleated cell counts per sample were estimated from amplification of reference gene primers within the assay. Sequence reads were collapsed and filtered to measure the absolute abundance of every unique TCRbeta CDR3 rearrangement. For each sample, productive Simpson clonality was calculated by taking the square root of Simpson's diversity index across productive rearrangements. Drawn from immuneACCESS, this table holds only the in-frame rearrangements with V and J called that TCRdb kept. Clones are partly lost; checked studies trace under half to an unresolved V gene and leave the rest unexplained. Clonal size and the V and J genes are those of that table, whereas D and trimming came from the DNA. The sample records some 380,000 clones, roughly four fifths of which are singletons. Of the sample, roughly 1.2% is held by the ten largest clones.

The CDR3 runs 12 amino acids, cysteine and phenylalanine included. CDR3 DNA is the only sequence kept; it has 36 bases, read in frame from the first base. Cut back by 7 bases and 1 base, the V and J ends lie 8 bases apart. The sequence joins TRBV12-3 or TRBV12-4 to TRBJ2-7; the D gene is perhaps TRBD2, on 5 matching bases. This sequence was found in a human donor with acute or convalescent COVID-19. The donor label of this sample is uncertain. The source material was peripheral blood. The CDR3 corresponds to CASTSRSYEQYF. The DNA sequence is as follows: TGTGCCAGCACTAGCCGATCCTACGAGCAGTACTTC.